Included here is one T cell receptor beta chain sequence, with context. The antigen is not known. These data belong to a study of cytomegalovirus exposure and HLA in healthy donors. Notes on the study in general: TCR beta V- and J-gene trimming, according to a later analysis, was linked to a missense DCLRE1C variant. What a later analysis showed was that several of the most significant clusters appeared linked to common viral pathogens.

The CDR3 extends over 14 amino acids. Germline values: CDR1 SGHRS, CDR2 YFSETQ. This PCR relied on a set of 60 Vbeta primers and 13 Jbeta primers. TCRdb's table, derived via immunoSEQ multiplex PCR, lists solely in-frame clones and lacks some. Seen here are about 78,000 clones, more than 75% observed once, and the top ten hold 20% to 25%. This clonotype was obtained from a woman in her 50s in good health and CMV-seropositive. The specimen sequenced was PBMCs. The chain links TRBV5-1 to TRBJ2-5; weak D call: TRBD1 (6 bases). Matching the DNA end better, TRBJ2-7 makes the J call doubtful. CDR3 residues: CASSFRGSNYEQYF. DNA of the CDR3: TGCGCCAGCAGCTTCAGGGGATCCAACTACGAGCAGTACTTC.